Presented here are 2 T cell receptor beta chains from one specimen sequenced in a study of T cell changes during pregnancy in multiple sclerosis. This table comes from immunoSEQ multiplex PCR, and its TCRdb copy is limited to in-frame clones, with some not included. The table includes 70,000 to 100,000 clones, over 85% detected once. This material consisted of peripheral blood, taken in the first trimester of pregnancy. Receptors originate from a female donor with multiple sclerosis, enrolled in a pregnancy study.

This clone is a singleton in its sample. The chain has TRBV4-1 and TRBJ1-5; 7 bases are shared with TRBD1. Germline CDR1 and CDR2: MGHRA and YSYEKL. After removal of 5 bases from V and 6 bases from J, the junction contained 13 bases not matched to a gene. This CDR3 is 16 amino acids long. The CDR3 DNA sequence: TGCGCCAGCAGCGCCGAACAGGGGCGGTCGACTCAGCCCCAGCATTTT. It encodes CASSAEQGRSTQPQHF.

This chain joins TRBV19 and TRBJ1-5; TRBD1 is a possible D gene (6 bases). Deletions cut 3 bases from V and 4 bases from J, with 22 bases between. The CDR3 is made up of 18 amino acids. Per the germline V gene, CDR1 is LNHDA and CDR2 is SQIVND (reference sequence). CDR3 in DNA: TGTGCCAGTAGTATTTCGGGGCAGGGGCGACGCAGGAATCAGCCCCAGCATTTT. Protein product: CASSISGQGRRRNQPQHF. The full variable domain, completed using reference TRBV19 and TRBJ1-5, is DGGITQSPKYLFRKEGQNVTLSCEQNLNHDAMYWYRQDPGQGLRLIYYSQIVNDFQKGDIAEGYSVSREKKESFPLTVTSAQKNPTAFYLCASSISGQGRRRNQPQHFGDGTRLSIL.